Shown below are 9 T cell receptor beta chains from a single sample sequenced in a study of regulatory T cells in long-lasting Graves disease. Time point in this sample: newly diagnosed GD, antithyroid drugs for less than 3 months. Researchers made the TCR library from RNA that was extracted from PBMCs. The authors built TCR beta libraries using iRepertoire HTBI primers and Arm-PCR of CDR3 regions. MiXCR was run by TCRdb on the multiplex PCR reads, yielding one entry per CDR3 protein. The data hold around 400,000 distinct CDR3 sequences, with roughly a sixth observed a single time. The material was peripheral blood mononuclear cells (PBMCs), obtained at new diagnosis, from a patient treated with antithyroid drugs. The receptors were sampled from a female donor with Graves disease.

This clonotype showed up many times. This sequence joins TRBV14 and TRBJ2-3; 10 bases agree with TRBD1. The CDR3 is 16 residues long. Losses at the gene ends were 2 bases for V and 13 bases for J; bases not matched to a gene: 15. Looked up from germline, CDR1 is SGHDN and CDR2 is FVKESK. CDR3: CASSQIGQGEGSQKYF. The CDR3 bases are TGTGCCAGCAGCCAAATCGGACAGGGGGAGGGATCCCAGAAGTATTTT.

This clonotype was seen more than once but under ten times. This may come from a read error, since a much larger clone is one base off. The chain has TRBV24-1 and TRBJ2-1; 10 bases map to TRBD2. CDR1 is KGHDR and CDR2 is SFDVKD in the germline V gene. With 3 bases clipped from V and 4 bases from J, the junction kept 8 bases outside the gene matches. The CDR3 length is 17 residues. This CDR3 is CATSDPLAGEAYNEQFF. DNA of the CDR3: TGTGCCACCAGTGATCCCCTAGCGGGAGAGGCTTACAATGAGCAGTTCTTC.

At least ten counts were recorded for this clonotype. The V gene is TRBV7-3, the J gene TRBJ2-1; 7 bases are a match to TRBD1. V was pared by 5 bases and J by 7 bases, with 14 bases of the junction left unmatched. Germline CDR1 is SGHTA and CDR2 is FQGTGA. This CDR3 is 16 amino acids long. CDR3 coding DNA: TGTGCCAGCAGCGCCCAGGGGGTCGCCCCTAAGAATGAGCAGTTCTTC. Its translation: CASSAQGVAPKNEQFF.

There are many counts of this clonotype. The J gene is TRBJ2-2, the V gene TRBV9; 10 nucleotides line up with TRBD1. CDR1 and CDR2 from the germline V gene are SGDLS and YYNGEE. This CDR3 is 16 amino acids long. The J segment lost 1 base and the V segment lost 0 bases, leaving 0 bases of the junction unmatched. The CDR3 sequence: CASSVGTGGNTGELFF. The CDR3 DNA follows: TGTGCCAGCAGCGTAGGGACAGGGGGGAACACCGGGGAGCTGTTTTTT.

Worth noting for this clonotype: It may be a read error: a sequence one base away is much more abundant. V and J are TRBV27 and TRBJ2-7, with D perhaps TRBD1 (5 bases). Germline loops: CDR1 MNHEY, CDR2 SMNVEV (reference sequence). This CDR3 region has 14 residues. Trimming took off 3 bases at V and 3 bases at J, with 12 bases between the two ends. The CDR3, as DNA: TGTGCCAGCAGTTTCGGTGTGGACAACTACGAGCAGTACTTC. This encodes CASSFGVDNYEQYF.

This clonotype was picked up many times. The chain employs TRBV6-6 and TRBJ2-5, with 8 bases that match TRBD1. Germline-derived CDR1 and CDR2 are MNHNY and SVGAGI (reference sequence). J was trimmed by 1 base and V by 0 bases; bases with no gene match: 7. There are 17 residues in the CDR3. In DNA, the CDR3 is TGTGCCAGCAGTTACTCGACCCAGGGGGCAGCCCAAGAGACCCAGTACTTC. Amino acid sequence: CASSYSTQGAAQETQYF.

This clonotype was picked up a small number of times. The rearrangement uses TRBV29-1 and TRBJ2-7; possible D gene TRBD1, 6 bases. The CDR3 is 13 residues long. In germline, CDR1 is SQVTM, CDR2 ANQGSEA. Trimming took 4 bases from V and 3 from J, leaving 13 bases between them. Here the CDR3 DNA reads TGCAGCGTTGTTCGCCAGGGGAACTACGAGCAGTACTTC. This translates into CSVVRQGNYEQYF.

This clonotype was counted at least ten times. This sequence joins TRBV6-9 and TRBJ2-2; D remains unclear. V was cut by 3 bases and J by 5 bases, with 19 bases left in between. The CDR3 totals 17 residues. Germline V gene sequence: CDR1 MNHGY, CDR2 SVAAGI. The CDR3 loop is CASSYFPGDTRTGELFF. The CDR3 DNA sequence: TGTGCCAGCAGTTACTTTCCCGGAGATACGAGGACCGGGGAGCTGTTTTTT.

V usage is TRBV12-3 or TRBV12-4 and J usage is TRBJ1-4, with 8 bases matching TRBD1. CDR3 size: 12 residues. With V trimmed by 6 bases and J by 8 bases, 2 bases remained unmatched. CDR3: CASRRQGEKLFF. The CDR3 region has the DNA TGTGCCAGCAGGCGACAGGGGGAAAAACTGTTTTTT.